One and the same sample provided the 24 T cell receptor beta chains below, sequenced in a study of PD-L1 blockade in urothelial cancer. Only in-frame clones appear in the TCRdb table, and some are missing; sequencing was by immunoSEQ multiplex PCR. The repertoire consists of around 70,000 clones, with about four fifths occurring once and the leading ten covering roughly 9%. Regarding time point: pretreatment peripheral blood. Sequencing was performed on PBMCs, taken around atezolizumab (anti-PD-L1) treatment. These receptors all stem from a woman between 70 and 85 years old with urothelial cancer.

This clone has only a few counts. The CDR3 loop is CASEGQGPTEAFF. The CDR3 region has the DNA TGTGCCAGCGAGGGACAGGGCCCCACTGAAGCTTTCTTT. The gene calls are TRBV7-9 and TRBJ1-1, with TRBD1 identical over 9 bases. Trimming at V came to 8 bases and at J to 4 bases, leaving 5 bases not matched to a gene. The CDR3 spans 13 residues. Germline CDR1 SEHNR, CDR2 FQNEAQ (reference sequence).

This clone was recorded once. The chain employs TRBV30 and TRBJ2-3; 8 bases match TRBD2. This CDR3 comprises 14 residues. Germline V gene lookup returns CDR1 GTSNPN and CDR2 SVGIG (reference sequence). J lost 8 bases, V lost 0 bases, and 7 bases had no gene match. The CDR3 DNA sequence: TGTGCCTGGAGTGTGGCGGGACTAGGCGGTACGCAGTATTTT. It is translated as CAWSVAGLGGTQYF.

This sequence joins TRBV5-4 and TRBJ2-3, with TRBD2 matching over 7 bases. The V and J ends lost 0 bases and 5 bases, in that order; junction bases with no gene match: 3. CDR1 and CDR2 (germline): SGHNT, YYREEE (reference sequence). CDR3 length equals 14 residues. CDR3 nucleotide sequence: TGTGCCAGCAGCTTGGGGGGGGAGGGAGATACGCAGTATTTT. It encodes CASSLGGEGDTQYF.

This clone was recorded only once. This chain uses TRBV7-7 with TRBJ2-5, with D perhaps TRBD1 (6 bases). The CDR3 loop spans 14 amino acids. The V end was cut by 4 bases, the J end by 5 bases, with 14 bases between. CDR1 and CDR2 from the germline V gene are SSHAT and FNYEAQ (reference sequence). CDR3 sequence (DNA): TGTGCCAGCAGCTCGACGTCAGGGGTCGAGACCCAGTACTTC. Translating gives CASSSTSGVETQYF.

V gene TRBV14 combines with J gene TRBJ2-5; 9 nucleotides match TRBD2. Germline CDR1 and CDR2: SGHDN and FVKESK. Trimming took 0 bases from V and 7 from J; bases not matched to a gene: 6. The CDR3 totals 15 residues. CDR3 amino acids: CASSQDSGGLGTQYF. DNA for the CDR3: TGTGCCAGCAGCCAAGATAGCGGGGGACTGGGGACCCAGTACTTC.

The rearrangement links TRBV29-1 to TRBJ1-2; no clear D. This CDR3 comprises 11 residues. V lost 6 bases to trimming and J lost 4 bases, with 9 bases between them. Germline CDR1 SQVTM, CDR2 ANQGSEA. CDR3 residues: CSVVETYGYTF. The DNA of the CDR3 is TGCAGCGTAGTGGAGACCTATGGCTACACCTTC.

This chain links TRBV14 with TRBJ2-7, with 7 bases lining up with TRBD1. The ends lost 2 bases at V and 5 bases at J; junction bases unmatched: 6. Germline V gene sequence: CDR1 SGHDN, CDR2 FVKESK. This CDR3 contains 14 residues. The CDR3 region has the DNA TGTGCCAGCAGCCAACCGGGACAGAGGCACGAGCAGTACTTC. Protein: CASSQPGQRHEQYF.

In its sample, this clone was seen a few times. Here the CDR3 reads CASSPGLAGWDNEQFF. DNA for the CDR3: TGTGCCAGCAGCCCCGGACTAGCGGGATGGGATAATGAGCAGTTCTTC. The rearrangement uses TRBV7-9 and TRBJ2-1; 12 bases map to TRBD2. The CDR3 length is 16 residues. V lost 5 bases, J lost 7 bases, and 9 bases stayed unmatched. Germline V gives CDR1 SEHNR, CDR2 FQNEAQ (reference sequence).

CDR3 sequence: CATSRERGKAYEQYF. The CDR3 bases are TGTGCCACCAGCAGAGAAAGGGGGAAAGCCTACGAGCAGTACTTC. The chain uses TRBV15 and TRBJ2-7; a possible D gene is TRBD1 (6 bases). Germline V gene lookup returns CDR1 LNHNV and CDR2 YYDKDF (reference sequence). With 0 bases removed from V and 2 bases from J, the gap between germline ends came to 11 bases. The CDR3 length is 15 residues.

This sequence joins TRBV5-1 and TRBJ2-2, with 7 bases matching TRBD1. With 1 base clipped from V and 5 bases from J, the junction kept 5 bases outside the gene matches. The germline CDR1 and CDR2 sequences are SGHRS and YFSETQ. CDR3 length equals 15 residues. CDR3 sequence reads: CASSLTGARTGELFF. The CDR3 DNA is TGCGCCAGCAGCTTGACAGGGGCGAGAACCGGGGAGCTGTTTTTT.

The chain links TRBV5-5 to TRBJ2-1; TRBD2 matches at 12 bases. The CDR3 runs to 16 residues. The V segment lost 3 bases and the J segment 8 bases; nucleotides outside the gene matches: 9. The germline gives CDR1 SGHKS, CDR2 YYEKEE (reference sequence). The CDR3 sequence: CASSSLLAGGVDEQFF. For the CDR3, the DNA is TGTGCCAGCAGCTCCCTACTAGCGGGAGGTGTGGATGAGCAGTTCTTC.

This clone was recorded only once. The chain employs TRBV19 and TRBJ2-3, with 8 positions matching TRBD2. The V and J ends lost 7 bases and 2 bases, in that order; junction bases with no gene match: 8. Germline V CDR1 and CDR2: LNHDA, SQIVND (reference sequence). The length of the CDR3 is 15 residues. The CDR3 loop is CASTIGRGATDTQYF. CDR3 in DNA: TGTGCCAGTACAATAGGGCGGGGGGCCACAGATACGCAGTATTTT.

This clone occurred once. The rearrangement joins TRBV29-1 to TRBJ1-3, with D maybe TRBD1 (5 bases). V was clipped by 7 bases and J by 0 bases, with 16 bases between them. The CDR3 totals 15 residues. Germline CDR1 SQVTM, CDR2 ANQGSEA. In DNA, the CDR3 is TGCAGCGCAACCGACAGCCTGCGCTCTGGAAACACCATATATTTT. It translates to CSATDSLRSGNTIYF.

The V gene is TRBV28, the J gene TRBJ1-1; 7 bases are a match to TRBD1. The ends lost 4 bases at V and 1 base at J; junction bases unmatched: 9. This CDR3 has 16 amino acids. CDR1 and CDR2 from the germline V gene are MDHEN and SYDVKM. The CDR3 coding sequence is TGTGCCAGCAGTTCTCAGGGGGTCCCGAGGAACACTGAAGCTTTCTTT. It yields the protein CASSSQGVPRNTEAFF.

In DNA, the CDR3 is TGTGCCACGGGGACAGGGTTTCCCGGGGAGCTGTTTTTT. Translation gives CATGTGFPGELFF. V gene TRBV7-3 combines with J gene TRBJ2-2; TRBD1 matches 9 bases. Losses at the gene ends were 10 bases for V and 6 bases for J; bases not matched to a gene: 6. Germline CDR1 and CDR2: SGHTA and FQGTGA. CDR3 length: 13 amino acids.

This clone was seen just once. The rearrangement uses TRBV4-3 and TRBJ1-1, with a possible D match to TRBD1 (5 bases). V lost 0 bases and J 0 bases, leaving 17 bases between the germline ends. The CDR3 consists of 18 residues. CDR1 and CDR2 (germline): LGHNA, YSLEER. The CDR3 DNA is TGCGCCAGCAGCCAAGATTTACAGGATTCCTACCTGAACACTGAAGCTTTCTTT. Translating it yields CASSQDLQDSYLNTEAFF.

The chain combines TRBV4-3 with TRBJ1-1; TRBD1 aligns across 7 bases. CDR1 and CDR2 (germline): LGHNA, YSLEER. The CDR3 has 18 amino acids. With 0 bases clipped from V and 5 bases from J, the junction kept 15 bases outside the gene matches. The chain's CDR3 is CASSQDSQGSRRETEAFF. In DNA, the CDR3 is TGCGCCAGCAGCCAAGACTCACAGGGGTCTCGTCGTGAGACTGAAGCTTTCTTT.

This clone qualifies as medium-sized. This chain links TRBV19 with TRBJ1-5, with 11 bases that match TRBD1. Looked up from germline, CDR1 is LNHDA and CDR2 is SQIVND (reference sequence). The CDR3 is 16 amino acids. V lost 3 bases, J lost 7 bases, and 8 bases stayed unmatched. CDR3 protein: CASSISAGTGGQPQHF. DNA for the CDR3: TGTGCCAGTAGTATTTCGGCGGGGACAGGGGGGCAGCCCCAGCATTTT.

The V and J genes are TRBV11-3 and TRBJ2-6; a possible D gene is TRBD1 (5 bases). V shed 1 base and J shed 13 bases, with 11 bases lying between them. The CDR3 sequence is 13 residues long. Germline V gene lookup returns CDR1 SGHNT and CDR2 YENEEA. The CDR3 is CASSLVQGGVLTF. In nucleotides, the CDR3 is TGTGCCAGCAGCTTAGTTCAGGGTGGGGTCCTGACTTTC.

This chain connects TRBV27 to TRBJ2-5, with TRBD2 matching 7 bases. CDR3 length: 15 amino acids. CDR1 MNHEY and CDR2 SMNVEV come from the germline V gene (reference sequence). V dropped 6 bases and J dropped 2; count of bases not matched to a gene: 9. CDR3 amino acids: CASRKVGGRQETQYF. The CDR3 nucleotides are TGTGCCAGCAGGAAGGTGGGAGGGAGGCAAGAGACCCAGTACTTC.

The chain is built from TRBV9 and TRBJ2-7, with D possibly matching TRBD2 (5 bases). Trimming took 2 bases from V and 6 from J, leaving 15 bases between them. This CDR3 is built from 14 residues. Germline V gene lookup returns CDR1 SGDLS and CDR2 YYNGEE. The CDR3 DNA reads as TGTGCCAGCAGCGTTACCGGGAACCCCATCGAGCAGTACTTC. This gives the protein CASSVTGNPIEQYF.

V is TRBV18 and J is TRBJ2-7; D might be TRBD2 (6 bases). V gave up 1 base and J gave up 5 bases, with 15 bases separating them. CDR1 is KGHSH, CDR2 LQKENI, per germline. The CDR3 is 15 residues long. Here the CDR3 reads CASSPQPTGLDEQYF. The CDR3 region has the DNA TGTGCCAGCTCACCACAACCCACGGGACTTGACGAGCAGTACTTC.

The V and J genes are TRBV5-4 and TRBJ2-1, with 7 bases lining up with TRBD2. V dropped 3 bases and J dropped 0; count of bases not matched to a gene: 3. This CDR3 spans 15 amino acids. CDR1 is SGHNT and CDR2 is YYREEE in the germline V gene (reference sequence). The chain's CDR3 is CASSYGGSSYNEQFF. The DNA of the CDR3 is TGTGCCAGCAGCTACGGCGGGAGCTCCTACAATGAGCAGTTCTTC.

The V and J genes are TRBV19 and TRBJ1-2, with TRBD1 matching over 9 bases. The CDR3 extends over 14 amino acids. The germline V gene has CDR1 LNHDA and CDR2 SQIVND (reference sequence). The ends lost 6 bases at V and 4 bases at J; junction bases unmatched: 6. The CDR3 DNA follows: TGTGCCAGTAGCCACAGGGGGCTCATCTATGGCTACACCTTC. Its translation: CASSHRGLIYGYTF.